These T cell receptor beta chains were read from a single sample in a study of blood T cell repertoires in COVID-19. The data were produced by immunoSEQ multiplex PCR, yet TCRdb's version contains in-frame clones alone and is incomplete. The sample has roughly 250,000 clones; 80% to 90% are singletons. The sequencing input was PBMCs or T cells enriched from blood (not recorded which). The source is a woman in her 30s who had recovered from COVID-19. Both conserved end residues are part of each CDR3. The D gene is left open where the match is weak. Clone sizes are given selectively: once, few, many, or a class where the clone is expanded.

j_gene,v_gene,d_gene,abundance,CDR3nt,CDR3aa
TRBJ1-2,TRBV20-1,NA,NA,TGCAGTGCTAGTGGGACAAGTTTTAGTTATGGCTACACCTTC,CSASGTSFSYGYTF
TRBJ2-6,TRBV28,NA,NA,TGTGCCAGCAGTTTGCGACTGACCTCTGGGGCCAACGTCCTGACTTTC,CASSLRLTSGANVLTF
TRBJ2-7,TRBV28,TRBD2,NA,TGTGCCAGCACCAATCTAGCGGGGGGAATTTACGAGCAGTACTTC,CASTNLAGGIYEQYF
TRBJ2-4,TRBV19,NA,NA,TGTGCCAGTAGTATAAACTCTTTTCTAGCCAAAAACATTCAGTACTTC,CASSINSFLAKNIQYF
TRBJ2-7,TRBV7-9,TRBD1,once,TGTGCCAGCAGCCGGGGACAGATCTACGAGCAGTACTTC,CASSRGQIYEQYF
TRBJ1-4,TRBV7-7,NA,NA,TGTGCCAGCAGCTTAGGTCCGGCAGGCGTAACTAATGAAAAACTGTTTTTT,CASSLGPAGVTNEKLFF
TRBJ1-2,TRBV14,NA,NA,TGTGCCAGCAGCCAGAGTCGGGACTTCGGCTACACCTTC,CASSQSRDFGYTF
TRBJ1-4,TRBV9,NA,once,TGTGCCAGCAGCGTAGCAGGCGGGGGGAATGAAAAACTGTTTTTT,CASSVAGGGNEKLFF
TRBJ2-3,TRBV7-9,TRBD2,once,TGTGCCAGCAGGAACGCGGGAGGAGGATCAGATACGCAGTATTTT,CASRNAGGGSDTQYF
TRBJ1-1,TRBV27,NA,NA,TGTGCCAGCAGTCCGGCAGGGAGGCCGAACACTGAAGCTTTCTTT,CASSPAGRPNTEAFF
TRBJ2-1,TRBV28,TRBD2,NA,TGTGCCAGCAGTCGACCCGGGACTAGCATCAATGAGCAGTTCTTC,CASSRPGTSINEQFF
TRBJ1-6,TRBV14,NA,NA,TGTGCCAGCAGCCAAGATCTGTGGCAAAGGGGTTCACCCCTCCACTTT,CASSQDLWQRGSPLHF
TRBJ1-3,TRBV15,TRBD1,NA,TGTGCCACCAGCAGCGACAGGGTAAAACTCTCTGGAAACACCATATATTTT,CATSSDRVKLSGNTIYF
TRBJ2-1,TRBV5-4,NA,NA,TGTGCCAGCAGCTTGGCTTCCTTTTATCGGACTGCTTCCTACAATGAGCAGTTCTTC,CASSLASFYRTASYNEQFF
TRBJ1-3,TRBV28,NA,once,TGTGCCAGCAGGGGAGCTGGAAACACCATATATTTT,CASRGAGNTIYF
TRBJ2-7,TRBV6-4,NA,NA,TGTGCCAGCAGTGGGACAAAAAAATCCTACGAGCAGTACTTC,CASSGTKKSYEQYF
TRBJ2-4,TRBV5-4,NA,NA,TGTGCCAGCAGCTCGTACAATACGGCCAAAAACATTCAGTACTTC,CASSSYNTAKNIQYF
TRBJ1-5,TRBV7-8,NA,NA,TGTGCCAGCAGCTTAGATCTTTTCAGGGTTTCTCAGCCCCAGCATTTT,CASSLDLFRVSQPQHF
TRBJ1-5,TRBV28,NA,once,TGTGCCAGCAGTTTCGGGACAAATCAGCCCCAGCATTTT,CASSFGTNQPQHF
TRBJ2-2,TRBV9,NA,NA,TGTGCCAGCAGCGTAGGACTAACCGGGGAGCTGTTTTTT,CASSVGLTGELFF
TRBJ1-2,TRBV28,NA,NA,TGTGCCAGCAGCACACTACACCTAACTAACTATGGCTACACCTTC,CASSTLHLTNYGYTF
TRBJ1-3,TRBV5-1,NA,NA,TGCGCCAGCAGCTTCGACAGGACCTCTGGAAACACCATATATTTT,CASSFDRTSGNTIYF
TRBJ1-2,TRBV28,NA,NA,TGTGCCAGCAGTAAATCAGGGGTCGAGGGCTACACCTTC,CASSKSGVEGYTF
TRBJ2-3,TRBV27,TRBD2,NA,TGTGCCAGCAGTTTAGGGACTAGCGGGGGGCCGAGGCAGTATTTT,CASSLGTSGGPRQYF
TRBJ1-2,TRBV5-1,TRBD1,NA,TGCGCCAGCAGCTTGGGAGGGGGCAACTATGGCTACACCTTC,CASSLGGGNYGYTF
TRBJ1-5,TRBV15,TRBD1,NA,TGTGCCACCAATGGGGACAGGGACAATCAGCCCCAGCATTTT,CATNGDRDNQPQHF
TRBJ1-1,TRBV28,TRBD1,NA,TGTGCCAGCAGGCGGACAGGGTTCATCACTGAAGCTTTCTTT,CASRRTGFITEAFF
TRBJ1-3,TRBV29-1,TRBD1,NA,TGCAGCGGTCTGTCCGACAGGGCTGGAAACACCATATATTTT,CSGLSDRAGNTIYF
TRBJ2-4,TRBV5-1,NA,NA,TGCGCCAGCAGCTTGGACAGGGCCCGTGACATTCAGTACTTC,CASSLDRARDIQYF
TRBJ1-2,TRBV6-5,TRBD1,NA,TGTGCCAGCAGTTACTACGGTGGACAGGCCCACTATGGCTACACCTTC,CASSYYGGQAHYGYTF
TRBJ2-7,TRBV6-1,TRBD1,NA,TGTGCCAGCAGTGACCTCGACGGACAGGGGGCGGGCTACGAGCAGTACTTC,CASSDLDGQGAGYEQYF
TRBJ2-5,TRBV7-9,TRBD2,NA,TGTGCCAGCAGCTTAGCGAGGAGCGGGGGCCGTACCCAGTACTTC,CASSLARSGGRTQYF
TRBJ2-2,TRBV5-8,NA,once,TGTGCCAGCAGCTTGTGGCTCTCCGGGAGTCGTACCGGGGAGCTGTTTTTT,CASSLWLSGSRTGELFF
TRBJ2-1,TRBV5-4,TRBD2,few,TGTGCCAGCAGCTCCCTGGGACTAGCGGGAGGGGGATCCTACAATGAGCAGTTCTTC,CASSSLGLAGGGSYNEQFF
TRBJ2-5,TRBV15,NA,few,TGTGCCACCAGCAGAGCCCGGGAGACCCAGTACTTC,CATSRARETQYF
TRBJ1-1,TRBV19,NA,NA,TGTGCCAGTAGGGACAGTAGTTACACTGAAGCTTTCTTT,CASRDSSYTEAFF
TRBJ1-3,TRBV28,NA,NA,TGTGCCAGCACCCCCCGGGGGGGGGCGAACTCTGGAAACACCATATATTTT,CASTPRGGANSGNTIYF
TRBJ2-2,TRBV18,TRBD1,NA,TGTGCCAGCTCACCCGGTCCCGGGACAGGGAATGGCAACACCGGGGAGCTGTTTTTT,CASSPGPGTGNGNTGELFF
TRBJ2-7,TRBV4-1,NA,NA,TGCGCCAGCAGCCGGGGGGTAACCTACGAGCAGTACTTC,CASSRGVTYEQYF
TRBJ2-1,TRBV28,TRBD1,few,TGTGCCAGCAGTTTAGATGGGACAGGGTTTTACAATGAGCAGTTCTTC,CASSLDGTGFYNEQFF
TRBJ1-5,TRBV6-6,NA,NA,TGTGCCAGCAGTTACAGCGGCGGAAATCAGCCCCAGCATTTT,CASSYSGGNQPQHF
TRBJ2-1,TRBV7-2,NA,NA,TGTGCCAGCAGCTTAGACAGGGCCATTCTCTACAATGAGCAGTTCTTC,CASSLDRAILYNEQFF
TRBJ2-1,TRBV25-1,TRBD2,NA,TGTGCCAGCAGTGGTAGCGGGAGGAGGAGCTCCTACAATGAGCAGTTCTTC,CASSGSGRRSSYNEQFF
TRBJ1-3,TRBV4-2,NA,few,TGTGCCAGCAGCCAAGACAGGTACTCCTCTGGAAACACCATATATTTT,CASSQDRYSSGNTIYF
TRBJ1-1,TRBV29-1,NA,few,TGCAGCTTTCGAGATGGGCCCACTGAAGCTTTCTTT,CSFRDGPTEAFF
TRBJ2-3,TRBV7-9,TRBD2,NA,TGTGCCAGCAGCGTAACGACTAGCGGGGGCGGCACAGATACGCAGTATTTT,CASSVTTSGGGTDTQYF
TRBJ2-2,TRBV5-1,TRBD1,NA,TGCGCCAGCAGATCCAGGGGGATCAACACCGGGGAGCTGTTTTTT,CASRSRGINTGELFF
TRBJ2-7,TRBV7-3,NA,NA,TGTGCCAGCCGAGAAACAGGGGGGGCCTCCTACGAGCAGTACTTC,CASRETGGASYEQYF
TRBJ1-2,TRBV28,NA,NA,TGTGCCAGCAGTTTGGTGGACAGCTTTTATGGCTACACCTTC,CASSLVDSFYGYTF
TRBJ1-5,TRBV6-5,TRBD1,NA,TGTGCCAGCAGCCTGGACAGGGCTGATCAGCCCCAGCATTTT,CASSLDRADQPQHF
TRBJ2-3,TRBV6-1,TRBD2,NA,TGTGCCAGCAGTGAAGTTCGAGCGGGAGGGCCCACAGATACGCAGTATTTT,CASSEVRAGGPTDTQYF
TRBJ1-3,TRBV3-1/TRBV3-2,TRBD1,NA,TGTGCCAGCAGCCGTCGCTTGGGACAGGGACGGACCACCGGGGAAAACACCATATATTTT,CASSRRLGQGRTTGENTIYF
TRBJ2-5,TRBV11-3,NA,NA,TGTGCCAGCAGCCCAGGAGGGTCGGAGACCCAGTACTTC,CASSPGGSETQYF
TRBJ1-5,TRBV4-1,NA,NA,TGCGCCAGCAGCTTTACGGGGGGGAATCAGCCCCAGCATTTT,CASSFTGGNQPQHF
TRBJ1-4,TRBV5-1,NA,NA,TGCGCCAGCAGCTACTCAGGGACAACTAATGAAAAACTGTTTTTT,CASSYSGTTNEKLFF